A selection of T cell receptor beta chains follows, all from one sample in a study of T cell responses to AZD1222 COVID-19 vaccine. Sequencing was performed with immunoSEQ multiplex PCR; in TCRdb, only in-frame clones are kept and a portion is missing. The table includes 120,000 or so clones, 70% to 90% detected once. This specimen consisted of peripheral blood, obtained on day 0 of AZD1222 vaccination. Receptor source: an adult in good health. Both conserved end residues are trimmed from each CDR3.

J gene: TRBJ1-1
V gene: TRBV19
CDR3 protein: AVGQGNTEAF

J gene: TRBJ2-4
V gene: TRBV4-1
CDR3 protein: ASSQAAGTSGTIQY

J gene: TRBJ1-5
V gene: TRBV6-5
CDR3 protein: ASSKDRTPQPQH

J gene: TRBJ2-3
V gene: TRBV6-5
CDR3 protein: ASSYDRGPTDTQY

J gene: TRBJ2-4
V gene: TRBV6-5
CDR3 protein: ASRSGTSGKNIQY

J gene: TRBJ2-2
V gene: TRBV27
CDR3 protein: ASSLWGMNTGELF

J gene: TRBJ2-7
V gene: TRBV10-3
CDR3 protein: AISETDRGPYEQY

J gene: TRBJ1-3
V gene: TRBV18
CDR3 protein: ASSRAGSQAGNTIY

J gene: TRBJ2-5
V gene: TRBV5-5
CDR3 protein: ASSLGSGGRTQY

J gene: TRBJ1-1
V gene: TRBV5-1
CDR3 protein: ASSSWGQGLEAF

J gene: TRBJ2-5
V gene: TRBV27
CDR3 protein: ATTGTPGGKTQY

J gene: TRBJ2-1
V gene: TRBV14
CDR3 protein: ASSQGQGAPREQF

J gene: TRBJ2-7
V gene: TRBV24-1
CDR3 protein: ATSDSGTSSRDEQY

J gene: TRBJ2-2
V gene: TRBV18
CDR3 protein: ASSPPSANTGELF

J gene: TRBJ2-7
V gene: TRBV4-1
CDR3 protein: ASSLGLAGTYEQY

J gene: TRBJ1-2
V gene: TRBV10-3
CDR3 protein: AIKTENYGYT

J gene: TRBJ2-1
V gene: TRBV3-1/TRBV3-2
CDR3 protein: ASSQDASYNEQF

J gene: TRBJ2-1
V gene: TRBV4-2
CDR3 protein: ASSQELAIRGEQF

J gene: TRBJ2-7
V gene: TRBV5-3
CDR3 protein: ARSPASADSYEQY

J gene: TRBJ2-3
V gene: TRBV29-1
CDR3 protein: SVEGLGYMGDTQY

J gene: TRBJ2-7
V gene: TRBV19
CDR3 protein: ASSIAGQSSYEQY

J gene: TRBJ2-1
V gene: TRBV6-1
CDR3 protein: ASSSTGTAINEQF

J gene: TRBJ2-1
V gene: TRBV7-3
CDR3 protein: ASSLEVAGATYNEQF

J gene: TRBJ2-7
V gene: TRBV28
CDR3 protein: ASSSDRGGEQY